This is a list of T cell receptor beta chains from one sample in a study of cytomegalovirus exposure and HLA in healthy donors. The data were produced by immunoSEQ multiplex PCR, yet TCRdb's version contains in-frame clones alone and is incomplete. The table includes 65,000 to 75,000 clones, about 63% detected once. Sequences were obtained from PBMCs. The receptors were gathered from a man in his forties in good health and CMV-seropositive. Each CDR3 is given with its conserved first and last residue. The order of the fields is V gene, J gene, D gene, clone size, CDR3 protein, CDR3 DNA. The D gene is left open where the match is weak. A row's size may be missing; if present it is once, few, many or a size class.

v_call: TRBV12-5
j_call: TRBJ2-7
d_call: TRBD1
clone_size: -
cdr3_aa: CASARDSSYEQYF
cdr3_nt: TGTGCTAGTGCCAGGGACAGCTCCTACGAGCAGTACTTC

v_call: TRBV7-2
j_call: TRBJ2-1
d_call: -
clone_size: -
cdr3_aa: CASSPQWAGEQFF
cdr3_nt: TGTGCCAGCAGCCCGCAATGGGCGGGAGAGCAGTTCTTC

v_call: TRBV5-1
j_call: TRBJ2-3
d_call: -
clone_size: -
cdr3_aa: CASSLGGRSTDTQYF
cdr3_nt: TGCGCCAGCAGCTTGGGGGGGCGAAGCACAGATACGCAGTATTTT

v_call: TRBV27
j_call: TRBJ2-1
d_call: -
clone_size: few
cdr3_aa: CASGVIGGPHNEQFF
cdr3_nt: TGTGCCAGCGGAGTGATTGGCGGGCCTCACAATGAGCAGTTCTTC

v_call: TRBV2
j_call: TRBJ2-3
d_call: TRBD2
clone_size: -
cdr3_aa: CASSLGTSGYTDTQYF
cdr3_nt: TGTGCCAGCAGCCTGGGGACTAGCGGTTACACAGATACGCAGTATTTT

v_call: TRBV18
j_call: TRBJ2-7
d_call: TRBD1
clone_size: -
cdr3_aa: CASSLRGGFEQYF
cdr3_nt: TGTGCCAGCTCACTACGAGGGGGCTTCGAGCAGTACTTC

v_call: TRBV30
j_call: TRBJ1-2
d_call: TRBD1
clone_size: -
cdr3_aa: CAWRGQGRGYTF
cdr3_nt: TGTGCCTGGAGGGGACAGGGGAGAGGCTACACCTTC

v_call: TRBV5-1
j_call: TRBJ2-7
d_call: TRBD1
clone_size: few
cdr3_aa: CASSLGGGLPYEQYF
cdr3_nt: TGCGCCAGCAGCTTGGGAGGGGGCCTGCCGTACGAGCAGTACTTC

v_call: TRBV9
j_call: TRBJ1-2
d_call: -
clone_size: -
cdr3_aa: CASSVDLTDLSSGSTTF
cdr3_nt: TGTGCCAGCAGCGTAGATCTGACGGACCTAAGTAGCGGGTCTACAACCTTC

v_call: TRBV30
j_call: TRBJ1-3
d_call: -
clone_size: -
cdr3_aa: CAQNSAFGNTIYF
cdr3_nt: TGTGCCCAGAACAGTGCCTTTGGAAACACCATATATTTT

v_call: TRBV6-1
j_call: TRBJ2-7
d_call: TRBD2
clone_size: -
cdr3_aa: CASRREAGGPREQYF
cdr3_nt: TGTGCCAGCAGGAGAGAAGCGGGAGGGCCTCGTGAGCAGTACTTC

v_call: TRBV25-1
j_call: TRBJ2-2
d_call: -
clone_size: -
cdr3_aa: CASSGIRGRPFTGELFF
cdr3_nt: TGTGCCAGCAGTGGAATACGGGGGAGGCCATTCACCGGGGAGCTGTTTTTT

v_call: TRBV9
j_call: TRBJ2-3
d_call: -
clone_size: -
cdr3_aa: CASSVDQASTDTQYF
cdr3_nt: TGTGCCAGCAGCGTAGATCAGGCTAGCACAGATACGCAGTATTTT

v_call: TRBV29-1
j_call: TRBJ1-6
d_call: -
clone_size: few
cdr3_aa: CSVAEGENSPLHF
cdr3_nt: TGCAGCGTCGCGGAGGGAGAAAATTCACCCCTCCACTTT

v_call: TRBV28
j_call: TRBJ2-1
d_call: -
clone_size: few
cdr3_aa: CASSFEGRNEQFF
cdr3_nt: TGTGCCAGCAGTTTTGAGGGGAGGAATGAGCAGTTCTTC

v_call: TRBV9
j_call: TRBJ2-3
d_call: -
clone_size: -
cdr3_aa: CASAERGAFSDTQYF
cdr3_nt: TGTGCCAGCGCCGAACGGGGGGCATTTTCAGATACGCAGTATTTT

v_call: TRBV19
j_call: TRBJ1-5
d_call: TRBD1
clone_size: -
cdr3_aa: CASSEGGADQPQHF
cdr3_nt: TGTGCCAGTAGTGAAGGGGGCGCCGATCAGCCCCAGCATTTT

v_call: TRBV19
j_call: TRBJ1-5
d_call: -
clone_size: -
cdr3_aa: CASTFTYDQPQHF
cdr3_nt: TGTGCCAGTACGTTTACTTACGATCAGCCCCAGCATTTT

v_call: TRBV30
j_call: TRBJ1-3
d_call: -
clone_size: few
cdr3_aa: CAWSTGPGNTIYF
cdr3_nt: TGTGCCTGGAGTACAGGGCCTGGAAACACCATATATTTT

v_call: TRBV10-3
j_call: TRBJ1-6
d_call: -
clone_size: few
cdr3_aa: CAISSRRDNSPLHF
cdr3_nt: TGTGCCATCAGCTCGAGAAGAGATAATTCACCCCTCCACTTT

v_call: TRBV18
j_call: TRBJ2-3
d_call: -
clone_size: -
cdr3_aa: CASSPPDSGTQYF
cdr3_nt: TGTGCCAGCTCACCACCTGACTCGGGTACGCAGTATTTT

v_call: TRBV29-1
j_call: TRBJ2-5
d_call: TRBD2
clone_size: -
cdr3_aa: CSVEGSGGIRETQYF
cdr3_nt: TGCAGCGTTGAGGGTAGCGGGGGGATAAGGGAGACCCAGTACTTC

v_call: TRBV18
j_call: TRBJ2-1
d_call: TRBD1
clone_size: few
cdr3_aa: CASSPPQGTGNNEQFF
cdr3_nt: TGTGCCAGCTCACCACCACAAGGGACAGGGAACAATGAGCAGTTCTTC

v_call: TRBV5-1
j_call: TRBJ1-3
d_call: TRBD1
clone_size: -
cdr3_aa: CASSRDRAGNTIYF
cdr3_nt: TGCGCCAGCAGTCGGGACAGGGCTGGAAACACCATATATTTT